This paragraph reports one T cell receptor beta chain. The antigen remains unidentified. The sample is drawn from a study of beta chain features in type 1 diabetes. Sorting of CD4+ naive, central memory, regulatory and stem cell-like memory cells was performed via CD45RO/CCR7/CD25/CD127/CD95/CD27. Investigators reverse transcribed all isolated RNA, so they sequenced expressed TCRB transcripts. Repertoires were generated with immunoSEQ multiplex PCR, while TCRdb's copy carries only in-frame clones and drops some. The repertoire holds roughly 730,000 clones, with around 15% as singletons. There are 12 residues in the CDR3. The germline V gene encodes CDR1 SGHNT and CDR2 YYREEE (reference sequence). The V and J ends lost 4 bases and 7 bases, in that order; junction bases with no gene match: 1. Regarding the study as a whole: Naive, central memory and Treg TCRB repertoires seemed to resemble each other more closely in patients than they did in healthy donors. Equally in patients and controls, PCR might preferentially amplify shorter templates. Across all four CD4+ subsets, people with type 1 diabetes showed modestly shorter TCRB CDR3s.

The source of this sequence is a man between 18 and 35 years old with type 1 diabetes. The rearrangement links TRBV5-4 to TRBJ2-2; 7 bases agree with TRBD1. The sequenced sample was naive CD4+ T cells from blood. The CDR3 reads CASSRDSGELFF. CDR3 sequence (DNA): TGTGCCAGCAGCAGGGACAGCGGGGAGCTGTTTTTT.